This T cell receptor (beta chain) was identified in a study of cytomegalovirus exposure and HLA in healthy donors. The PCR contained 60 Vbeta and 13 Jbeta primers. In the authors' workflow: In a later analysis, the count reached 75 million to 90 million unique TCR beta chains, with about 11 million shared. Profiled with immunoSEQ multiplex PCR; TCRdb holds only in-frame clones, not every one. That table is the source of V, J and clone size, and D and trimming were worked out from the DNA. This table holds more than 200,000 clones, over 75% found once. The CDR3 spans 14 residues. The germline V gene encodes CDR1 SNHLY and CDR2 FYNNEI. V lost 8 bases, J lost 7 bases, and 18 bases lay in between.

Material for sequencing was PBMCs. The chain is built from TRBV2 and TRBJ2-1; possibly TRBD2 for D (6 bases). The origin of this receptor is a man between 18 and 35 years old in good health and CMV-seronegative. This CDR3 is CASLSEGKLNEQFF. In DNA form, the CDR3 reads TGTGCCAGCTTGTCGGAGGGTAAGCTGAATGAGCAGTTCTTC.